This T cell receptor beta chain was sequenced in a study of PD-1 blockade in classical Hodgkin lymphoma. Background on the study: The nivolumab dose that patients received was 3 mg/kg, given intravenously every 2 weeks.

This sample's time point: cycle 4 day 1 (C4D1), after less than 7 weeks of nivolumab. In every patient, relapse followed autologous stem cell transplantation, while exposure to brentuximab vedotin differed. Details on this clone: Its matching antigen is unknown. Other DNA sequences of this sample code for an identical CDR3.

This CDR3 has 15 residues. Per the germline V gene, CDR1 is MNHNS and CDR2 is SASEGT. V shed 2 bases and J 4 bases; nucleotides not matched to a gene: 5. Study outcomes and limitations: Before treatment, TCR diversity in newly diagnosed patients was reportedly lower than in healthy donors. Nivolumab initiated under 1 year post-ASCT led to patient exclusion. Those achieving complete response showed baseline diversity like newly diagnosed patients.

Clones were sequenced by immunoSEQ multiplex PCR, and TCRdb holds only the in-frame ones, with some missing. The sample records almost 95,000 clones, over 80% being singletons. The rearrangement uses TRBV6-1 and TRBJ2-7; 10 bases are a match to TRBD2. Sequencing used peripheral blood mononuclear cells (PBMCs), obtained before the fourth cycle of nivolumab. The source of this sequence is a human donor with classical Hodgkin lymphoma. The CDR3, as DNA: TGTGCCAGCAGTGAACGAGCTAGCGGGAGTTACGAGCAGTACTTC. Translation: CASSERASGSYEQYF.